Below are 8 T cell receptor beta chains sequenced from a single sample in a study of OX40 agonist ivuxolimab in advanced cancers. Sequencing used immunoSEQ multiplex PCR; TCRdb keeps in-frame clones, though not all of them. This table has 20,000 or so clones, about 90% appearing once. Source: CD4+ or CD8+ T cells sorted from blood, taken in a trial of the OX40 agonist ivuxolimab. The receptors here all came from an adult with an advanced solid tumor such as melanoma, head and neck, liver or kidney cancer.

The CDR3 region is CASSFSTSRRAFF. CDR3 nucleotide sequence: TGTGCCAGCAGTTTTTCAACTTCTCGACGGGCTTTCTTT. The chain carries TRBV28 and TRBJ1-1, with D unclear. The CDR3 contains 13 residues. CDR1 MDHEN and CDR2 SYDVKM come from the germline V gene. V shed 3 bases and J shed 11 bases, with 16 bases lying between them.

The CDR3 coding sequence is TGTGCCAGCAGTTTAAGGGGGGGCCTAAGGGAGACCCAGTACTTC. Protein: CASSLRGGLRETQYF. The rearrangement uses TRBV27 and TRBJ2-5; a possible D gene is TRBD2 (7 bases). The germline V and J ends were trimmed by 2 bases and 5 bases, with 15 bases remaining between them. CDR3 length: 15 residues. Germline V gives CDR1 MNHEY, CDR2 SMNVEV (reference sequence).

The J gene is TRBJ1-5, the V gene TRBV4-3; 8 positions agree with TRBD1. The CDR3 loop spans 15 amino acids. The germline CDR1 and CDR2 sequences are LGHNA and YSLEER. V lost 4 bases and J lost 11; bases outside the gene matches: 13. DNA for the CDR3: TGCGCCAGCAGCCCAGACAGGGGCCTCCTCGGAACCCAGCATTTT. It encodes CASSPDRGLLGTQHF.

The V call is TRBV9, the J call TRBJ2-3; 9 nucleotides align to TRBD2. Germline CDR1 is SGDLS and CDR2 is YYNGEE. The CDR3 sequence is 15 residues long. J lost 1 base, V lost 4 bases, and 4 bases had no gene match. The CDR3, as DNA: TGTGCCAGCAGCTCCCGGACTAGCGGCACAGATACGCAGTATTTT. Its translation: CASSSRTSGTDTQYF.

This rearrangement joins TRBV21-1 to TRBJ2-1; TRBD2 is the table's D call, not checked against the DNA. TRBV21-1 constitutes a pseudogene. This CDR3 is built from 17 residues. As DNA, the CDR3 is TGTGCCAGCAGCCCTCCAAGTGGACTAGCAGCTTACAATGAGCAGTTCTTC. This sequence encodes CASSPPSGLAAYNEQFF.

This rearrangement joins TRBV19 to TRBJ1-1, with a tentative D call TRBD1 (5 bases). The CDR3 runs to 12 residues. The germline V and J ends were trimmed by 10 bases and 8 bases, with 17 bases remaining between them. The V gene's germline CDR1 is LNHDA and CDR2 SQIVND (reference sequence). The CDR3 DNA reads TGTGCCACCGTGAGTGGGGCTCTGGAAGCTTTCTTT. It specifies CATVSGALEAFF.

Only one count was recorded for this clone. The rearrangement links TRBV5-1 to TRBJ1-1; D is unclear. Germline CDR1 reads SGHRS; CDR2 reads YFSETQ. The CDR3 has 14 amino acids. V gave up 7 bases and J gave up 5 bases, with 18 bases separating them. For the CDR3, the DNA is TGCGCCAGCGGTTATGGGTGGGGTCGTACTGAAGCTTTCTTT. Amino acids: CASGYGWGRTEAFF.

This chain uses TRBV4-3 with TRBJ2-2, with a possible D match to TRBD2 (6 bases). The CDR3 totals 14 residues. Germline lookup yields CDR1 LGHNA and CDR2 YSLEER. Trimming took off 3 bases at V and 4 bases at J, with 9 bases between the two ends. The CDR3 region is CASSHRESTGELFF. In DNA form, the CDR3 reads TGCGCCAGCAGCCATCGGGAGAGCACCGGGGAGCTGTTTTTT.